The 18 T cell receptor beta chains below come from one sample, sequenced in a study of regulatory T cells in long-lasting Graves disease. Time point defined: newly diagnosed GD, antithyroid drugs for less than 3 months. Preparation of the TCR library used RNA extracted from PBMCs. Both iRepertoire HTBI primers and Arm-PCR of CDR3 regions were used to build the TCR beta libraries. TCRdb reprocessed the multiplex PCR reads via MiXCR and lists one record per CDR3 protein. The table includes some 220,000 distinct CDR3 sequences, less than 20% detected once. These data were also reused for a study on T cells in Graves' hyperthyroidism and ophthalmopathy.

Sequenced material: peripheral blood mononuclear cells (PBMCs), taken at new diagnosis, from a patient treated with antithyroid drugs. These receptors all come from a woman aged 25 to 45 with Graves disease.

This clonotype was detected many times. This sequence joins TRBV9 and TRBJ1-2; TRBD1 aligns across 8 bases. From germline, CDR1 is SGDLS and CDR2 YYNGEE. The CDR3 contains 16 residues. V lost 0 bases and J lost 2; bases outside the gene matches: 6. The CDR3 region has the DNA TGTGCCAGCAGCGTAGCTAAGACAGGGGAGAACTATGGCTACACCTTC. Amino acid sequence: CASSVAKTGENYGYTF.

A single count supports this clonotype. The chain joins TRBV18 to TRBJ2-5; 10 bases are shared with TRBD1. The closer fit of TRBJ2-1 to the DNA end suggests the J call may be wrong. The CDR3 sequence is 16 residues long. The germline gives CDR1 KGHSH, CDR2 LQKENI. CDR3 coding DNA: TGTGCCAGCTCACCCCGGGACAGGGGAACAAGGAATGAGCAGTTCTTC. Translation gives CASSPRDRGTRNEQFF.

This clonotype was seen ten or more times. The chain carries TRBV11-2 and TRBJ1-1; D ambiguous. Trimming removed 7 bases from V and 6 bases from J, with 9 bases in between. CDR1 is SGHAT, CDR2 FQNNGV, per germline. This CDR3 contains 11 residues. CDR3 in amino acids: CASTTGPEAFF. CDR3 sequence (DNA): TGTGCCAGCACCACGGGCCCTGAAGCTTTCTTT.

This clonotype was found many times. V gene TRBV5-1 combines with J gene TRBJ2-3; TRBD2 matches 10 bases. Germline V gene data show CDR1 as SGHRS and CDR2 as YFSETQ. The V and J ends lost 1 base and 5 bases, in that order; junction bases with no gene match: 4. There are 15 residues in the CDR3. The CDR3 region has the DNA TGCGCCAGCAGCTTGAGTCTAGCGGGAGTAGATACGCAGTATTTT. It encodes CASSLSLAGVDTQYF.

In its sample, this clonotype was seen many times. One junction end does not reproduce the germline sequence, and a read error may be involved. The chain links TRBV7-7 to TRBJ2-2; D is ambiguous. The CDR3 is made up of 14 amino acids. Germline-derived CDR1 and CDR2 are SSHAT and FNYEAQ (reference sequence). The CDR3 reads CASSLDRHTGELFF. CDR3 DNA sequence: TGTGCTAGCAGCTTAGATAGACACACCGGGGAGCTGTTTTTT. Full variable domain (outside the CDR3, taken from reference TRBV7-7 and TRBJ2-2): GAGVSQSPRYKVTKRGQDVTLRCDPISSHATLYWYQQALGQGPEFLTYFNYEAQPDKSGLPSDRFSAERPEGSISTLTIQRTEQRDSAMYRCASSLDRHTGELFFGEGSRLTVL.

With respect to this clonotype: A read error is the likely source, as a far larger clone sits one nucleotide away. CDR3 residues: CASSSVAGANTEASF. In DNA form, the CDR3 reads TGTGCCAGCAGCTCAGTGGCAGGGGCGAACACTGAAGCTTCCTTT. This chain links TRBV12-3 or TRBV12-4 with TRBJ2-3, with a tentative D call TRBD1 (6 bases). The CDR3 is 15 residues long.

This clonotype was seen at least ten times. CDR3 loop: CASSQDAPGYTGELFF. The CDR3 DNA reads TGCGCCAGCAGCCAAGATGCACCCGGGTACACCGGGGAGCTGTTTTTT. This chain links TRBV4-1 with TRBJ2-2; no definite D call. The V end was cut by 0 bases, the J end by 3 bases, with 11 bases between. Germline values: CDR1 MGHRA, CDR2 YSYEKL. The CDR3 contains 16 residues.

V gene TRBV10-2 combines with J gene TRBJ2-5, with TRBD2 matching 10 bases. CDR1 WSHSY and CDR2 SAAADI come from the germline V gene. This CDR3 spans 18 amino acids. The ends lost 3 bases at V and 2 bases at J; junction bases unmatched: 12. In DNA form, the CDR3 reads TGCGCCAGCAGTGACCCCCGGACTAGCGGTACCCATCAAGAGACCCAGTACTTC. Translating it yields CASSDPRTSGTHQETQYF.

This clonotype occurred many times. The chain carries TRBV7-9 and TRBJ2-3; TRBD2 aligns across 7 bases. The germline CDR1 and CDR2 sequences are SEHNR and FQNEAQ (reference sequence). V lost 2 bases to trimming and J lost 6 bases; unmatched junction nucleotides: 8. CDR3 length: 15 amino acids. This CDR3 is CASSLRLAVADTQYF. The CDR3, as DNA: TGTGCCAGCAGCTTAAGACTAGCTGTGGCGGATACGCAGTATTTT.

As concerns this clonotype: This may be a read error: a much more frequent sequence differs by one nucleotide. The genes are TRBV28 and TRBJ1-2; D possibly corresponds to TRBD1 (5 bases). CDR3 length: 13 amino acids. Germline-derived CDR1 and CDR2 are MDHEN and SYDVKM. The CDR3 protein is CASSLFQGYGYAF. DNA for the CDR3: TGTGCCAGCAGTTTATTCCAGGGCTATGGCTACGCCTTC.

This clonotype appeared a few times. The chain is built from TRBV18 and TRBJ1-3; TRBD1 matches at 9 bases. Per the germline V gene, CDR1 is KGHSH and CDR2 is LQKENI. V shed 4 bases and J 0 bases; nucleotides not matched to a gene: 7. The CDR3 totals 17 residues. As DNA, the CDR3 is TGTGCCAGCTCACGAGCCGGGACAGGGAGCTCTGGAAACACCATATATTTT. This encodes CASSRAGTGSSGNTIYF.

This clonotype has more than one count but fewer than ten. The chain recombines TRBV29-1 with TRBJ2-7; TRBD1 agrees at 9 bases. Germline CDR1 is SQVTM and CDR2 is ANQGSEA. The V segment lost 4 bases and the J segment 2 bases; nucleotides outside the gene matches: 6. The CDR3 totals 14 residues. CDR3 nucleotides: TGCAGCGTTGTCCCGGGACAGGGCACCTACGAGCAGTACTTC. Translating it yields CSVVPGQGTYEQYF.

This clonotype was counted many times. The rearrangement links TRBV27 to TRBJ1-4; 7 bases fit TRBD1. This CDR3 spans 15 amino acids. Germline CDR1 and CDR2: MNHEY and SMNVEV (reference sequence). V trimming: 6 bases; J trimming: 7 bases; junction bases outside the gene matches: 11. CDR3 bases: TGTGCCAGCAGCTTCAGACAGGGAGGAGGTGAAAAACTGTTTTTT. Protein product: CASSFRQGGGEKLFF.

This clonotype has at least ten counts. V and J are TRBV14 and TRBJ1-1; no firm D call. This CDR3 spans 14 amino acids. V was pared by 4 bases and J by 0 bases, with 9 bases between. Germline-derived CDR1 and CDR2 are SGHDN and FVKESK. Here the CDR3 DNA reads TGTGCCAGCAGCCTGCCGGGAGTGAACACTGAAGCTTTCTTT. Translated, it gives CASSLPGVNTEAFF.

This clonotype was detected many times. The J gene is TRBJ1-6, the V gene TRBV2; D unresolved. V lost 7 bases, J lost 9 bases, and 16 bases lay in between. CDR1 is SNHLY, CDR2 FYNNEI, per germline. This CDR3 comprises 14 residues. CDR3 region: CASTLRGIGSPLHF. The DNA of the CDR3 is TGTGCCAGCACGCTGCGGGGAATAGGTTCACCCCTCCACTTT.

This clonotype was seen at least ten times. CDR3 DNA sequence: TGTGCCAGTAGTGTCCGGGCGAACACTGAAGCTTTCTTT. Protein product: CASSVRANTEAFF. The chain combines TRBV19 with TRBJ1-1, with D uncertain. The CDR3 covers 13 residues. Trimming took 5 bases from V and 1 from J, leaving 8 bases between them. Germline CDR1 and CDR2: LNHDA and SQIVND (reference sequence). The entire variable domain, with the rest obtained from reference TRBV19 and TRBJ1-1, is as follows: DGGITQSPKYLFRKEGQNVTLSCEQNLNHDAMYWYRQDPGQGLRLIYYSQIVNDFQKGDIAEGYSVSREKKESFPLTVTSAQKNPTAFYLCASSVRANTEAFFGQGTRLTVV.

The V call is TRBV19, the J call TRBJ1-1, with 9 bases matching TRBD1. The CDR3 spans 15 residues. The V gene's germline CDR1 is LNHDA and CDR2 SQIVND (reference sequence). The V segment lost 5 bases and the J segment 5 bases; nucleotides outside the gene matches: 9. The chain's CDR3 is CASSGGTGRGTEAFF. The CDR3 DNA sequence: TGTGCCAGTAGTGGAGGGACAGGGAGGGGAACTGAAGCTTTCTTT.

This clonotype was counted many times. The chain uses TRBV2 and TRBJ1-5; no definite D call. Per the germline V gene, CDR1 is SNHLY and CDR2 is FYNNEI. CDR3 size: 15 residues. V was cut by 3 bases and J by 4 bases, with 13 bases left in between. For the CDR3, the DNA is TGTGCCAGCAGTGAGGAGGGCATATCAAATCAGCCCCAGCATTTT. It encodes CASSEEGISNQPQHF. Together with reference TRBV2 and TRBJ1-5, the CDR3 gives the full variable domain: EPEVTQTPSHQVTQMGQEVILRCVPISNHLYFYWYRQILGQKVEFLVSFYNNEISEKSEIFDDQFSVERPDGSNFTLKIRSTKLEDSAMYFCASSEEGISNQPQHFGDGTRLSIL.